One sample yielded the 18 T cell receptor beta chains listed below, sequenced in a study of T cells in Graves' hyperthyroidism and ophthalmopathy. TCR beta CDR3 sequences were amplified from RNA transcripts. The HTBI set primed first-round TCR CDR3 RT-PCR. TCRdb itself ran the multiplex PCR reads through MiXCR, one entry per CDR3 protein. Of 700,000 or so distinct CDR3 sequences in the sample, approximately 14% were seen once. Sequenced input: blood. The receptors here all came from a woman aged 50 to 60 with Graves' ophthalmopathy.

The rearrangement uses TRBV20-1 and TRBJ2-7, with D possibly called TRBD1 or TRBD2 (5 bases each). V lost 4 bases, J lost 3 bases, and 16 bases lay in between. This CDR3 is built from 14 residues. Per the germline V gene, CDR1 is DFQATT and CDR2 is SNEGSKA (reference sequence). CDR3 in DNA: TGCAGTGCTACCGAAGGGGCGGGCGGCTACGAGCAGTACTTC. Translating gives CSATEGAGGYEQYF.

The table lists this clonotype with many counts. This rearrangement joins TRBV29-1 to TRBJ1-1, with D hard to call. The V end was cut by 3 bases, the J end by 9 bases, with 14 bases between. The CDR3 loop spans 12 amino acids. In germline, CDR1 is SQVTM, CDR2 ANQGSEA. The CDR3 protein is CSVEDGLPQAFF. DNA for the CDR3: TGCAGCGTTGAGGACGGTCTTCCCCAAGCTTTCTTT.

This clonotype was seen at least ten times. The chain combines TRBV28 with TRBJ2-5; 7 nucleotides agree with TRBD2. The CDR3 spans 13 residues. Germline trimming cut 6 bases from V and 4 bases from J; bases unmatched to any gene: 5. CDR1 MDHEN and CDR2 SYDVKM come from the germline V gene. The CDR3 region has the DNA TGTGCCAGCAGCCCCTGGGGGGGAGAGACCCAGTACTTC. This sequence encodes CASSPWGGETQYF.

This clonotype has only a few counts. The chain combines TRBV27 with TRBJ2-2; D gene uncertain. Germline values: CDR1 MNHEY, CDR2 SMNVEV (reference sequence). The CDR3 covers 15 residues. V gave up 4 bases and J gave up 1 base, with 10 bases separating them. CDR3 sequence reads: CASSSRAQNTGELFF. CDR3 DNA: TGTGCCAGCAGTTCCCGGGCCCAGAACACCGGGGAGCTGTTTTTT.

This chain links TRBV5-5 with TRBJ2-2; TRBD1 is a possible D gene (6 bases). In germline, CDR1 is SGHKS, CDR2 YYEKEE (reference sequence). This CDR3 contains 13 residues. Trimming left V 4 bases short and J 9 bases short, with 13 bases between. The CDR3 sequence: CASSRDGQRELFF. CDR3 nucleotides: TGTGCCAGCAGCAGAGATGGACAGCGGGAGCTGTTTTTT.

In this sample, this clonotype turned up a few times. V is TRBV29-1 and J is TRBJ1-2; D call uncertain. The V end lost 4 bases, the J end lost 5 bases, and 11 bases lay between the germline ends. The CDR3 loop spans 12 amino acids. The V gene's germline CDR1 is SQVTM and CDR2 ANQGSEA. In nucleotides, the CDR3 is TGCAGCGTTGGTGAGGGTTTTTATGGCTACACCTTC. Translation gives CSVGEGFYGYTF.

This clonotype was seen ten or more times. CDR3 nucleotide sequence: TGCGCCAGCAGCCGGGACAGCCTCTACGAGCAGTACTTC. It yields the protein CASSRDSLYEQYF. This rearrangement joins TRBV5-1 to TRBJ2-7, with TRBD1 matching over 7 bases. Germline V lookup: CDR1 SGHRS, CDR2 YFSETQ. V lost 4 bases and J lost 3; bases outside the gene matches: 4. This CDR3 comprises 13 residues.

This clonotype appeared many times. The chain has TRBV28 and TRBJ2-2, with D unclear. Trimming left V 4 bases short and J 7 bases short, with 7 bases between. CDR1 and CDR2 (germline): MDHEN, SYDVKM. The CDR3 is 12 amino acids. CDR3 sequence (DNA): TGTGCCAGCAGTTCCGACGTCGGGGAGCTGTTTTTT. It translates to CASSSDVGELFF.

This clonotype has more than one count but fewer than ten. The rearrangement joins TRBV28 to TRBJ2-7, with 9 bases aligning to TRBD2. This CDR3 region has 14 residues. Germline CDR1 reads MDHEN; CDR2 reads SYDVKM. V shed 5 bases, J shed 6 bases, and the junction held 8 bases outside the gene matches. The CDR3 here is CASSPGTSLTEQYF. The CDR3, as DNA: TGTGCCAGCAGTCCGGGGACTAGCCTAACCGAGCAGTACTTC.

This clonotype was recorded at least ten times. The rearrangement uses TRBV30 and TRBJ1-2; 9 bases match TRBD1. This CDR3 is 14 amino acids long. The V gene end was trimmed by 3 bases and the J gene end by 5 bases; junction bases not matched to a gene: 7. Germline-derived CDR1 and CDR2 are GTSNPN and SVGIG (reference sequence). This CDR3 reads CAWRGGQGFYGYTF. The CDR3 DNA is TGTGCCTGGAGAGGCGGACAGGGGTTTTATGGCTACACCTTC.

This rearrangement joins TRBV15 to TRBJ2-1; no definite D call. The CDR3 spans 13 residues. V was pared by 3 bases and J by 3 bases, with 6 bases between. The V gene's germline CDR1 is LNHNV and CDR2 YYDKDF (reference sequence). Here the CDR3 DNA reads TGTGCCACCAGCAGGCCCCGCTACAATGAGCAGTTCTTC. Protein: CATSRPRYNEQFF.

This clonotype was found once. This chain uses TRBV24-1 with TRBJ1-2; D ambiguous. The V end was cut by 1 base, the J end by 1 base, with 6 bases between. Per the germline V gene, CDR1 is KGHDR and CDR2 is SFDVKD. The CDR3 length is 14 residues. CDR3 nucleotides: TGTGCCACCAGTGATTTAAGGATTAACTATGGCTACACCTTC. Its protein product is CATSDLRINYGYTF.

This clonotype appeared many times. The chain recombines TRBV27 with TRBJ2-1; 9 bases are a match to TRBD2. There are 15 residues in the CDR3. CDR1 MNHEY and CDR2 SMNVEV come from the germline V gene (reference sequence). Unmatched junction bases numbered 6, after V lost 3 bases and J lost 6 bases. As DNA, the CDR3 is TGTGCCAGCAGTTTTCCCGGACTAGCGCCCAATGAGCAGTTCTTC. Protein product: CASSFPGLAPNEQFF.

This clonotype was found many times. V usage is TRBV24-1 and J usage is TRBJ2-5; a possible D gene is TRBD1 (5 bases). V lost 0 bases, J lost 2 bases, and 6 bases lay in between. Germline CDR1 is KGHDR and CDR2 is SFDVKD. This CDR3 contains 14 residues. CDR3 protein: CATSDLGHQETQYF. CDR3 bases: TGTGCCACCAGTGATTTGGGACATCAAGAGACCCAGTACTTC.

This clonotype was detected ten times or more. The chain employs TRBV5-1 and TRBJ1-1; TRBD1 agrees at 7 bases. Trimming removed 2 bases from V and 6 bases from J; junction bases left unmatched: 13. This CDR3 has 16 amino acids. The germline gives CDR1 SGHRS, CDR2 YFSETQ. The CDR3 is CASSFSTGTTDPEAFF. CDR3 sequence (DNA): TGCGCCAGCAGCTTTTCGACAGGGACGACTGACCCTGAAGCTTTCTTT.

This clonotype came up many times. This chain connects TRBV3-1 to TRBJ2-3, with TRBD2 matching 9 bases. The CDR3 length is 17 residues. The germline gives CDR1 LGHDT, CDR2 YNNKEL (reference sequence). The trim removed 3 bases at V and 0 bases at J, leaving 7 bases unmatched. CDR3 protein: CASSHTSSGASTDTQYF. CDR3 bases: TGTGCCAGCAGCCATACTTCTAGCGGGGCTAGCACAGATACGCAGTATTTT.

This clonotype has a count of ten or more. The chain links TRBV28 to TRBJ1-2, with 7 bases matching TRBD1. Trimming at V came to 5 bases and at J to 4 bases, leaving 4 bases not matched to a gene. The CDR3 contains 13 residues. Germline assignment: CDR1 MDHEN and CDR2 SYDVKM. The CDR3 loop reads CASSMTGTYGYTF. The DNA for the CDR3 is TGTGCCAGCAGTATGACAGGGACCTATGGCTACACCTTC.

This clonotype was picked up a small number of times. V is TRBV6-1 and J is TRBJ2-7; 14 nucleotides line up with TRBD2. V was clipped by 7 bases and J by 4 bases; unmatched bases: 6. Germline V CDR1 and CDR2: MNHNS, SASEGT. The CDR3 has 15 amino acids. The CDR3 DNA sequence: TGTGCCAGCAACCAAAGGACTAGCGGGAGGTACGAGCAGTACTTC. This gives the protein CASNQRTSGRYEQYF.